The present TCR beta chain was sequenced within a study of blood T cell repertoires in COVID-19. The germline CDR1 and CDR2 sequences are MNHNY and SVGAGI (reference sequence). After removal of 5 bases from V and 3 bases from J, the junction contained 14 bases not matched to a gene. The CDR3 runs to 18 residues. Clones were sequenced by immunoSEQ multiplex PCR, and TCRdb holds only the in-frame ones, with some missing. The table records roughly 320,000 clones, 90% of them present only once. This TCR came from a woman younger than 45 who had been exposed to COVID-19. Sequenced: PBMCs or T cells enriched from blood (not recorded which). This chain connects TRBV6-6 to TRBJ2-3; 10 bases are a match to TRBD2. The CDR3 DNA is TGTGCCAGCAGTCCCCCCAGCGGGGGGGCCGGGGGGACAGATACGCAGTATTTT. Translation: CASSPPSGGAGGTDTQYF.